This entry describes one T cell receptor beta chain. The antigen it binds to is not known. Within one base of it there is no much larger clone, and no base qualities were kept. This entry is derived from a study of shared clonotypes between healthy human individuals (dated by TCRdb to 2019 to 2021). Concerning the study at large: The cohort comprised a couple of women and a few men aged 18 to 49 years. For each donor, three plates each were used for CD4 naive and CD4 memory, two plates were used for CD8 naive, and one plate was used for CD8 memory. The study deeply sequenced blood TCR repertoires of about 5 healthy adults to estimate repertoire size and the extent of clonotype sharing between individuals. Libraries were prepared and TCR repertoires were sequenced by different laboratories using diverse techniques, in order to increase sequencing depth and limit assay-specific biases. Per donor, leukapheresis produced somewhere between about 0.8 and 9 billion PBMCs.

Using the deep immunoSEQ assay, TCR CDR3 regions were amplified from genomic DNA by multiplex PCR. Extracted genomic DNA from each cell subset was spread evenly across all wells of several immunoSEQ 96-well plates, with each plate serving as a replicate. For sorted subsets, each replicate PCR was loaded with 200 ng genomic DNA, equivalent to 30,000 or so T cell genomes. The purified libraries were quantified using a Qubit 3.0 fluorometer, sized with a Bioanalyzer 2100, and then quantified again using the KAPA Library Quantification kit. Every immunoSEQ 96-well plate was sequenced on a dedicated single-read 150-cycle Illumina NextSeq 550 flow cell. On the study's bioinformatics: Because only junctional sequences without quality scores were contained in the immunoSEQ output, filtering matching that applied to full-length reads could not be performed. To assign V/J genes and CDR3, sequences were annotated using PyIR, a Python wrapper for IgBLAST v1.9, with IMGT germline references. Reads were filtered out if the reads had weak V/J assignments (E-value above 1e-6), no CDR3, stop codons, out-of-frame junctions, or ambiguous translated residues. A V3J clonotype was defined by an identical inferred V gene, J gene, and CDR3 amino acid sequence. To compute the percentage overlap between repertoires, the number of shared unique clonotypes was divided by the size of the smaller repertoire. Repertoire richness was assessed with RTK rarefaction, the Chao1 estimator, and Recon v2.1 estimates of unobserved clonotypes. OLGA was used to compute generation probabilities for all TCRbeta clonotypes that the gDNA method yielded from a handful of donors. As stored in TCRdb, this immuneACCESS dataset retains in-frame rearrangements with V and J assigned. A fraction of the clones does not appear; measured against another copy, unresolved V genes explain less than half of the discrepancy, and the remainder lacks a known reason. Clone size and the V and J calls come from that table; the DNA yielded D and trimming. For this sample there are about 2 million clones; roughly 95% appear just once. The leading ten clones occupy roughly 0.13% of the sample.

Broad study findings and their caveats: Sampling was restricted to blood, and TCR repertoires in tissues likely differ from the TCR repertoires found in blood. Compared with non-shared clonotypes, the clonotypes found in all four sorted-subset donors had higher generation probabilities. Because the study included a small number of donors, the genetic and exposure-history diversity represented was limited. Rarefaction of sorted-subset datasets indicated incomplete sequencing despite the large sequencing depth. Pairwise subsampling led to the expectation that sequencing depth would affect the degree of clonotype sharing among donors. Estimated clonotype richness was generally larger for naive than for memory subsets. Across several donors, roughly 5% of naive CD4, 3% to 3.5% of naive CD8, 2.3% of memory CD4, and under 0.45% of memory CD8 clonotypes were shared.

The donors were healthy, HIV-negative adults with no recently reported acute infections or vaccinations. All donors were Caucasian adults living in Nashville, Tennessee, USA. CD4+ T cells were enriched by magnetic negative selection, after which naive cells were positively selected on CD45RA and the negative fraction was taken as the memory subset. Blood was collected by leukapheresis, and PBMCs were isolated by Ficoll-Histopaque density gradient centrifugation and then cryopreserved in liquid nitrogen vapor phase. Purity and quantity of every magnetically sorted T cell population were checked by analytical flow cytometry. Genomic DNA was isolated from every sorted fraction and measured by UV absorbance on a Nanodrop 2000c. From the cysteine up to the phenylalanine, the CDR3 has a length of 15 residues. The retained sequence is limited to the CDR3, 45 bases, with the frame set at the first base. Relative to germline, V is 4 bases shorter and J is 4 bases shorter, with 14 bases between their ends. Taken from the germline V gene, the CDR1 and CDR2 loops are SGDLS and YYNGEE.

The specimen sequenced was naive CD4+ T cells sorted from blood. The cell subset or site label, as the study defines it: CD45RA+ positively selected. The sequence came from a man between 18 and 29 years old in good health. The rearranged segments are TRBV9 and TRBJ2-2, with the D gene not confidently named. For the CDR3, the sequence is CASSQLGELTGELFF. The DNA is TGTGCCAGCAGCCAGCTGGGTGAACTCACCGGGGAGCTGTTTTTT.